The 32 T cell receptor beta chains reported below all come from one sample, sequenced in a study of cytomegalovirus exposure and HLA in healthy donors. The table came from immunoSEQ multiplex PCR; TCRdb's copy has only in-frame clones and leaves some out. The sample yields over 50,000 clones, about 91% seen once. Sequenced: PBMCs. The receptor set was obtained from a young man in good health and CMV-seropositive.

The chain combines TRBV30 with TRBJ2-2; 10 bases match TRBD2. From germline, CDR1 is GTSNPN and CDR2 SVGIG (reference sequence). This CDR3 is 18 amino acids long. V lost 7 bases, J lost 3 bases, and 17 bases stayed unmatched. CDR3 loop: CASQLASGSSRDTGELFF. In nucleotides, the CDR3 is TGTGCCTCTCAATTGGCTAGCGGGAGTAGTCGGGACACCGGGGAGCTGTTTTTT.

The rearrangement uses TRBV5-6 and TRBJ1-2, with 9 bases identical to TRBD1. The CDR3 has 15 residues. With 3 bases clipped from V and 4 bases from J, the junction kept 7 bases outside the gene matches. Germline CDR1 SGHDT, CDR2 YYEEEE. DNA of the CDR3: TGTGCCAGCAGCTCCCGACAGGGGGGATTCTATGGCTACACCTTC. It is translated as CASSSRQGGFYGYTF.

V is TRBV6-5 and J is TRBJ1-4; D unclear. The length of the CDR3 is 14 residues. From germline, CDR1 is MNHEY and CDR2 SVGAGI. V was trimmed by 5 bases and J by 8 bases, leaving 15 bases between them. This chain's CDR3 is CASSPRGGLEKLFF. The DNA of the CDR3 is TGTGCCAGCAGTCCCCGGGGAGGGTTGGAAAAACTGTTTTTT.

The rearrangement links TRBV28 to TRBJ1-5, with D possibly TRBD1 on 6 matching bases. The CDR3 totals 13 residues. V was shortened by 10 bases and J by 6 bases, with 16 bases between the two germline ends. CDR1 and CDR2 (germline): MDHEN, SYDVKM. CDR3 coding DNA: TGTGCCATCTCGACAGGCTTAAGTCAGCCCCAGCATTTT. Amino acid sequence: CAISTGLSQPQHF.

CDR3 coding DNA: TGTGCCAGCAGCGATCTTCGGGCGGGAGCCCAAGATACGCAGTATTTT. Amino acid sequence: CASSDLRAGAQDTQYF. This chain connects TRBV7-9 to TRBJ2-3; 7 nucleotides agree with TRBD2. Germline assignment: CDR1 SEHNR and CDR2 FQNEAQ (reference sequence). The CDR3 is made up of 16 amino acids. V dropped 5 bases and J dropped 5; count of bases not matched to a gene: 13.

The CDR3 DNA reads TGTGCCAGCAGCTTAGGCGCAGGGCTCACCAGAAGTGGAGGCTACACCTTC. This gives the protein CASSLGAGLTRSGGYTF. The chain has TRBV7-2 and TRBJ1-2, with D tentatively TRBD1 (5 bases). There are 17 residues in the CDR3. Trimming cost V 1 base and J 8 bases, with 23 bases left between them. CDR1 and CDR2 (germline): SGHTA, FQGNSA.

The genes are TRBV5-1 and TRBJ1-1; 9 bases are a match to TRBD1. Per the germline V gene, CDR1 is SGHRS and CDR2 is YFSETQ. This CDR3 contains 15 residues. V shed 3 bases and J 4 bases; nucleotides not matched to a gene: 7. The CDR3 DNA reads TGCGCCAGCAGCTCACAGGGGGCGGCGGGCACTGAAGCTTTCTTT. Its protein product is CASSSQGAAGTEAFF. The full variable domain, its missing parts supplied by reference TRBV5-1 and TRBJ1-1, is KAGVTQTPRYLIKTRGQQVTLSCSPISGHRSVSWYQQTPGQGLQFLFEYFSETQRNKGNFPGRFSGRQFSNSRSEMNVSTLELGDSALYLCASSSQGAAGTEAFFGQGTRLTVV.

This sequence joins TRBV5-5 and TRBJ1-1; D uncertain. Germline loops: CDR1 SGHKS, CDR2 YYEKEE (reference sequence). This CDR3 is 16 amino acids long. Trimming took off 1 base at V and 1 base at J, with 14 bases between the two ends. The CDR3 is CASSLSGGLRNTEAFF. The CDR3, as DNA: TGTGCCAGCAGCTTGTCCGGAGGGTTGAGGAACACTGAAGCTTTCTTT. The whole variable domain, remainder taken from reference TRBV5-5 and TRBJ1-1, is DAGVTQSPTHLIKTRGQQVTLRCSPISGHKSVSWYQQVLGQGPQFIFQYYEKEERGRGNFPDRFSARQFPNYSSELNVNALLLGDSALYLCASSLSGGLRNTEAFFGQGTRLTVV.

The chain carries TRBV10-1 and TRBJ2-5, with D perhaps matching TRBD2 (5 bases). The ends were cut back, 5 bases at V and 1 base at J, with 20 bases in the middle. Germline V lookup: CDR1 WNHNN, CDR2 SYGVQD (reference sequence). The length of the CDR3 is 17 residues. Here the CDR3 reads CASSFILRVGSQETQYF. DNA for the CDR3: TGCGCCAGCAGTTTTATTCTTCGAGTGGGGAGCCAAGAGACCCAGTACTTC.

The V call is TRBV28, the J call TRBJ2-7; D possibly corresponds to TRBD2 (6 bases). Trimming took off 5 bases at V and 4 bases at J, with 18 bases between the two ends. CDR1 is MDHEN, CDR2 SYDVKM, per germline. The CDR3 covers 15 residues. This CDR3 reads CASSPPGVLLYEQYF. In DNA form, the CDR3 reads TGTGCCAGCAGTCCGCCGGGGGTCTTACTGTACGAGCAGTACTTC.

This chain joins TRBV7-3 and TRBJ1-2; 7 nucleotides line up with TRBD1. The germline V gene encodes CDR1 SGHTA and CDR2 FQGTGA. The CDR3 spans 15 residues. V was clipped by 3 bases and J by 0 bases; unmatched bases: 4. Here the CDR3 reads CASSLTGKANYGYTF. CDR3 bases: TGTGCCAGCAGCTTGACAGGGAAAGCTAACTATGGCTACACCTTC.

The chain employs TRBV5-4 and TRBJ2-5; 10 nucleotides match TRBD1. In germline, CDR1 is SGHNT, CDR2 YYREEE (reference sequence). The CDR3 runs 15 residues. V lost 5 bases, J lost 1 base, and 5 bases stayed unmatched. The CDR3 nucleotides are TGTGCCAGCAGGCGGACAGGGGGTCGCCAAGAGACCCAGTACTTC. Translating it yields CASRRTGGRQETQYF.

The genes are TRBV18 and TRBJ2-3, with a weak D call TRBD1 (5 bases). The CDR3 is made up of 15 amino acids. CDR1 is KGHSH and CDR2 is LQKENI in the germline V gene. Trimming removed 2 bases at V and 0 bases at J, with 9 bases between. The CDR3 spells CASSPDRTSTDTQYF. The DNA of the CDR3 is TGTGCCAGCTCACCAGACAGAACTAGCACAGATACGCAGTATTTT. Full variable domain (rest looked up from reference TRBV18 and TRBJ2-3): NAGVMQNPRHLVRRRGQEARLRCSPMKGHSHVYWYRQLPEEGLKFMVYLQKENIIDESGMPKERFSAEFPKEGPSILRIQQVVRGDSAAYFCASSPDRTSTDTQYFGPGTRLTVL.

The rearrangement joins TRBV5-1 to TRBJ2-7; 11 bases fit TRBD1. The CDR3 is made up of 14 amino acids. J gave up 5 bases and V 5 bases, and 6 bases lay outside the gene matches. The germline gives CDR1 SGHRS, CDR2 YFSETQ. The CDR3 sequence is CASRSGQGDHEQYF. CDR3 in DNA: TGCGCCAGCAGATCGGGACAGGGGGACCACGAGCAGTACTTC.

The chain is built from TRBV10-2 and TRBJ2-7; 9 bases match TRBD2. V was clipped by 4 bases and J by 3 bases; unmatched bases: 7. This CDR3 spans 15 amino acids. Germline CDR1 is WSHSY and CDR2 is SAAADI. This chain's CDR3 is CASSVGRGRGYEQYF. The CDR3 DNA reads TGCGCCAGCAGTGTAGGTCGCGGGAGGGGCTACGAGCAGTACTTC.

This chain links TRBV28 with TRBJ2-1; 11 bases are a match to TRBD2. The junction had 10 bases not matched to a gene; V was cut back by 5 bases and J by 7 bases. In germline, CDR1 is MDHEN, CDR2 SYDVKM. The CDR3 contains 16 residues. The CDR3 is CASSKVAGGRVNEQFF. The CDR3 bases are TGTGCCAGCAGTAAGGTAGCGGGAGGGAGGGTAAATGAGCAGTTCTTC.

This clone appeared a single time. This chain uses TRBV13 with TRBJ2-7; 14 bases are a match to TRBD2. Per germline, CDR1 PRHDT and CDR2 FYEKMQ (reference sequence). J lost 7 bases, V lost 0 bases, and 8 bases had no gene match. The CDR3 sequence is 17 residues long. In DNA, the CDR3 is TGTGCCAGCAGCTTAGGGACTAGCGGGAGGGCCATGAAAGAGCAGTACTTC. It specifies CASSLGTSGRAMKEQYF.

The chain is built from TRBV5-4 and TRBJ2-3, with 12 bases that match TRBD2. Germline CDR1 reads SGHNT; CDR2 reads YYREEE (reference sequence). The CDR3 consists of 18 residues. Trimming took 1 base from V and 5 from J; bases not matched to a gene: 11. CDR3 protein: CASSLLASGRAPGDTQYF. Written as DNA, the CDR3 is TGTGCCAGCAGCTTGTTAGCTAGCGGGAGGGCCCCTGGAGATACGCAGTATTTT.

This clone has more than one count but fewer than ten. The chain has TRBV6-1 and TRBJ1-5, with D possibly matching TRBD1 (5 bases). V lost 5 bases and J 8 bases, leaving 19 bases between the germline ends. The length of the CDR3 is 15 residues. The germline gives CDR1 MNHNS, CDR2 SASEGT. This chain's CDR3 is CASSKGLGAEKPQHF. Written as DNA, the CDR3 is TGTGCCAGCAGTAAGGGACTAGGTGCGGAAAAGCCCCAGCATTTT.

The chain links TRBV7-4 to TRBJ2-3, with D perhaps TRBD2 (6 bases). V lost 4 bases and J lost 5, with 13 bases in between. This CDR3 has 14 residues. The germline V gene encodes CDR1 SGHVT and CDR2 SQSDAQ. The CDR3 loop is CASSSVGGRDTQYF. CDR3 DNA sequence: TGTGCCAGCAGCTCAGTCGGGGGTAGAGATACGCAGTATTTT.

The genes are TRBV14 and TRBJ2-7; TRBD2 agrees at 7 bases. J gave up 5 bases and V 0 bases, and 16 bases lay outside the gene matches. Germline CDR1 is SGHDN and CDR2 is FVKESK. The CDR3 is made up of 18 amino acids. The CDR3 sequence: CASSQDWGVGGGTHEQYF. CDR3 nucleotide sequence: TGTGCCAGCAGCCAAGATTGGGGCGTGGGGGGGGGAACCCACGAGCAGTACTTC.

The rearrangement links TRBV29-1 to TRBJ2-7; possible D gene TRBD1, 6 bases. Trimming cost V 6 bases and J 13 bases, with 25 bases left between them. This CDR3 region has 13 residues. From germline, CDR1 is SQVTM and CDR2 ANQGSEA. The CDR3, as DNA: TGCAGCGTCGGACAAACCCAGCTGGGGGCCGAATACTTC. Protein sequence: CSVGQTQLGAEYF.

CDR3 sequence: CSGDRGNEQFF. CDR3 nucleotides: TGCAGCGGTGACAGGGGCAATGAGCAGTTCTTC. V is TRBV29-1 and J is TRBJ2-1; 8 bases align to TRBD1. Germline CDR1 and CDR2: SQVTM and ANQGSEA. The CDR3 spans 11 residues. Trimming cost V 7 bases and J 6 bases; bases outside gene matches: 2.

The rearrangement uses TRBV4-2 and TRBJ1-1; TRBD1 matches 12 bases. The CDR3 spans 15 residues. The V gene end was trimmed by 4 bases and the J gene end by 6 bases; junction bases not matched to a gene: 6. CDR1 is LGHNA, CDR2 YNFKEQ, per germline. CDR3 in DNA: TGTGCCAGCAGCCCCGGGACAGGGGGCTACCCTGAAGCTTTCTTT. Its protein product is CASSPGTGGYPEAFF.

This chain uses TRBV6-4 with TRBJ2-1, with 14 bases fitting TRBD2. The trim removed 7 bases at V and 3 bases at J, leaving 8 bases unmatched. The germline gives CDR1 MRHNA, CDR2 SNTAGT. The CDR3 extends over 17 amino acids. DNA of the CDR3: TGTGCCAGCACCGGGACTAGCGGGAGCCGGGGCTACAATGAGCAGTTCTTC. Its protein is CASTGTSGSRGYNEQFF.

The V gene is TRBV4-1, the J gene TRBJ2-5, with TRBD2 identical over 7 bases. The CDR3 has 14 residues. V trimming: 6 bases; J trimming: 5 bases; junction bases outside the gene matches: 9. The germline V gene has CDR1 MGHRA and CDR2 YSYEKL. The CDR3 spells CASRRDYQVETQYF. For the CDR3, the DNA is TGCGCCAGCAGACGGGACTATCAAGTGGAGACCCAGTACTTC.

The chain couples TRBV4-1 to TRBJ2-7; D possibly corresponds to TRBD1 (6 bases). Germline V CDR1 and CDR2: MGHRA, YSYEKL. This CDR3 spans 15 amino acids. V gave up 0 bases and J gave up 3 bases, with 12 bases separating them. The CDR3 bases are TGCGCCAGCAGCCAAGATAGACAGGAGCTCTACGAGCAGTACTTC. This codes for CASSQDRQELYEQYF.

The rearrangement joins TRBV10-2 to TRBJ2-7, with D hard to call. With 5 bases removed from V and 3 bases from J, the gap between germline ends came to 5 bases. The CDR3 spans 11 residues. Per the germline V gene, CDR1 is WSHSY and CDR2 is SAAADI. CDR3: CASSNSYEQYF. DNA of the CDR3: TGCGCCAGCAGTAACAGCTACGAGCAGTACTTC.

The chain links TRBV27 to TRBJ1-2; 7 bases are shared with TRBD1. This CDR3 is 14 amino acids long. The V gene end was trimmed by 2 bases and the J gene end by 4 bases; junction bases not matched to a gene: 4. In germline, CDR1 is MNHEY, CDR2 SMNVEV (reference sequence). Here the CDR3 DNA reads TGTGCCAGCAGTTTAAAGGGGGCCTCCTATGGCTACACCTTC. It is translated as CASSLKGASYGYTF.

This clone appeared a single time. The chain links TRBV5-1 to TRBJ1-1, with 7 positions matching TRBD1. Per germline, CDR1 SGHRS and CDR2 YFSETQ. V trimming: 3 bases; J trimming: 1 base; junction bases outside the gene matches: 12. The CDR3 consists of 17 residues. The CDR3 DNA is TGCGCCAGCAGCTCAGGACTACAGGGGCCTACGAACACTGAAGCTTTCTTT. It codes for CASSSGLQGPTNTEAFF.

This chain joins TRBV6-5 and TRBJ1-3; no firm D call. Deletions cut 5 bases from V and 0 bases from J, with 5 bases between. The CDR3 runs to 13 residues. CDR1 and CDR2 (germline): MNHEY, SVGAGI. The chain's CDR3 is CASSASSGNTIYF. In nucleotides, the CDR3 is TGTGCCAGCAGTGCGAGCTCTGGAAACACCATATATTTT.

V usage is TRBV10-1 and J usage is TRBJ2-1, with a weak D call TRBD1 (6 bases). The germline gives CDR1 WNHNN, CDR2 SYGVQD (reference sequence). The CDR3 totals 13 residues. The germline V and J ends were trimmed by 6 bases and 8 bases, with 14 bases remaining between them. The CDR3 nucleotides read TGCGCCAGCAGCGAAACAGGGTCCCATGAGCAGTTCTTC. This encodes CASSETGSHEQFF.